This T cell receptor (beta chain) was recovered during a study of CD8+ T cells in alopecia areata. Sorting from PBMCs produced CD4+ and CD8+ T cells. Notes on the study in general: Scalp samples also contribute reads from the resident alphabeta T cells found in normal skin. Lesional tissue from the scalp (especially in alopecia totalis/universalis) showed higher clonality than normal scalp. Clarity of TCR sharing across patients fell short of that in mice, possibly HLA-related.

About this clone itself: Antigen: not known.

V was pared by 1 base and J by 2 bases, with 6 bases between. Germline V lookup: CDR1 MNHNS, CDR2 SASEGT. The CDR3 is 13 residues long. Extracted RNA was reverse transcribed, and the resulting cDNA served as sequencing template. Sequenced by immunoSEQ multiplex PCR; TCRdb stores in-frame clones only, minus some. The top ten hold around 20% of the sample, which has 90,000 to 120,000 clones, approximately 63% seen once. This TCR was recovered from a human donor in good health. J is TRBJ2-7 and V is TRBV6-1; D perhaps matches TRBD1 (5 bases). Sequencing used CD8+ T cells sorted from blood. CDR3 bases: TGTGCCAGCAGTGAAGGACAGACCTACGAGCAGTACTTC. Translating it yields CASSEGQTYEQYF.